The rows below give T cell receptor beta chains drawn from one sample of a study of control samples from healthy donors and cancer patients. Using immunoSEQ multiplex PCR, the repertoire was profiled, and TCRdb retains in-frame clones only, with some absent. Of approximately 120,000 clones detected, around 87% appear once; the ten largest clones hold 8% to 9%. The sample comprised blood. The receptor set was obtained from a man aged 35 to 55 in good health. The CDR3 runs from the conserved cysteine through the conserved F or W. D genes are given only for firm matches.

v_gene	d_gene	j_gene	CDR3aa
TRBV24-1	.	TRBJ2-2	CATSDLQSQGDGELFF
TRBV4-3	.	TRBJ1-3	CASSQDFGGVGLGNTIYF
TRBV3-1/TRBV3-2	TRBD1	TRBJ1-4	CASSPYVGTGIGRGEKLFF
TRBV6-5	.	TRBJ2-3	CASRLEGGPSDTQYF
TRBV4-3	.	TRBJ2-2	CASSSQGGVFRELFF
TRBV29-1	.	TRBJ1-3	CSVWMLGNTIYF
TRBV6-5	TRBD1	TRBJ2-7	CASSYWTGGFYEQYF
TRBV24-1	TRBD1	TRBJ2-7	CATSAPGQGGYRQYF
TRBV5-5	.	TRBJ2-3	CASSLRGGRGTDTQYF
TRBV19	.	TRBJ1-2	CASSTGAVNYGYTF
TRBV25-1	TRBD1	TRBJ2-7	CASSQGAEQYF
TRBV9	.	TRBJ1-5	CASSPSLASNQPQHF
TRBV18	.	TRBJ1-1	CASSPLWTPARGTEAFF
TRBV19	.	TRBJ2-3	CASSEAGADTQYF
TRBV6-2/TRBV6-3	.	TRBJ2-1	CASSYTRRSGPSYNEQFF
TRBV10-2	.	TRBJ1-1	CASSDSGTANTEAFF
TRBV30	.	TRBJ1-1	CAWTLELLNTEAFF
TRBV10-3	TRBD1	TRBJ1-5	CATTGGEQGQPQHF
TRBV11-3	.	TRBJ1-6	CASSPPDSNSPLHF
TRBV7-2	TRBD1	TRBJ1-1	CASSILSGGTEAFF
TRBV7-6	TRBD1	TRBJ1-1	CASSLAVTGQNTEAFF
TRBV6-2/TRBV6-3	.	TRBJ1-3	CASSAGRAGNTIYF
TRBV2	.	TRBJ2-7	CASRVGGPSYEQYF
TRBV7-2	.	TRBJ2-7	CASSLDRDDEQYF
TRBV18	TRBD1	TRBJ1-4	CASSPGQPNEKLFF
TRBV6-5	TRBD2	TRBJ2-7	CASSLAGPYEQYF
TRBV21-1	.	TRBJ2-7	CASSKVEYF
TRBV5-1	TRBD1	TRBJ1-4	CASSPTGFNEKLFF
TRBV7-2	TRBD1	TRBJ1-1	CASSPRTGVNTEAFF
TRBV4-1	.	TRBJ1-3	CASSPPLGASSGNTIYF
TRBV28	.	TRBJ1-2	CASSPPGTLYGYTF
TRBV20-1	.	TRBJ2-3	CSASRLADTQYF
TRBV7-9	.	TRBJ1-6	CASSSLRDKYNSPLHF
TRBV3-1/TRBV3-2	.	TRBJ2-1	CASSQVLGGQFF
TRBV7-2	TRBD2	TRBJ2-2	CASSPPGLAGSTGELFF
TRBV12-3/TRBV12-4	.	TRBJ1-2	CASSYRTGGYTF
TRBV7-2	.	TRBJ2-5	CASSLGRKETQYF
TRBV2	.	TRBJ1-1	CASVVVIRGTEAFF
TRBV11-2	.	TRBJ1-3	CASSRLGSSISGNTIYF
TRBV21-1	.	TRBJ2-7	CASSKMIRTLSYEQYF
TRBV5-1	.	TRBJ1-2	CASSRGKANYGYTF
TRBV11-3	TRBD1	TRBJ1-2	CASSLDQAKRQGAWGGYTF
TRBV4-3	TRBD2	TRBJ2-7	CASSQSRTSGGPYEQYF
TRBV7-9	.	TRBJ2-3	CASSLMTDTQYF
TRBV11-3	TRBD2	TRBJ2-1	CASSKIAGSSSYNEQFF
TRBV6-5	.	TRBJ1-1	CASSPQDMNTEAFF
TRBV6-4	.	TRBJ2-1	CASSFAGANEQFF
TRBV18	.	TRBJ1-4	CASSPRTVTTNEKLFF
TRBV24-1	.	TRBJ1-1	CATRQATNTEAFF
TRBV6-4	.	TRBJ1-1	CASRNIPRATEAFF
TRBV19	TRBD2	TRBJ2-7	CASSIGRAYEQYF
TRBV19	TRBD1	TRBJ2-5	CASSPPGQRVKTQYF
TRBV30	TRBD1	TRBJ1-2	CAWSVLGTGGGYTF
TRBV4-1	.	TRBJ1-2	CASSQGGALANYGYTF
TRBV5-1	.	TRBJ2-6	CASSLNPQGAGANVLTF
TRBV18	.	TRBJ1-1	CASSPLPGEVNTEAFF
TRBV28	.	TRBJ1-2	CASSYGVFHYGYTF
TRBV20-1	.	TRBJ2-3	CSARNTDTQYF